Listed here are 30 T cell receptor beta chains from one sample, sequenced in a study of blood T cell repertoires in COVID-19. Measured with immunoSEQ multiplex PCR; TCRdb has only the in-frame clones, and not every one. The sample lists roughly 160,000 clones; approximately 79% were seen once. Sequenced sample: peripheral blood. These receptors all stem from a woman aged 55-69 years with COVID-19, enrolled during active disease.

The chain uses TRBV19 and TRBJ1-6; TRBD1 agrees at 12 bases. Trimming removed 5 bases from V and 10 bases from J; junction bases left unmatched: 6. The CDR3 extends over 15 amino acids. Germline CDR1 is LNHDA and CDR2 is SQIVND (reference sequence). DNA for the CDR3: TGTGCCAGTAGTGTGGGGACAGGGGGCAAATCACCCCTCCACTTT. Its protein product is CASSVGTGGKSPLHF. The entire variable domain, with the rest obtained from reference TRBV19 and TRBJ1-6, is as follows: DGGITQSPKYLFRKEGQNVTLSCEQNLNHDAMYWYRQDPGQGLRLIYYSQIVNDFQKGDIAEGYSVSREKKESFPLTVTSAQKNPTAFYLCASSVGTGGKSPLHFGNGTRLTVT.

This chain joins TRBV10-3 and TRBJ1-1; D not resolved. Deletions cut 6 bases from V and 1 base from J, with 6 bases between. Germline CDR1 reads ENHRY; CDR2 reads SYGVKD. The CDR3 is 12 residues long. CDR3 bases: TGTGCCATCAGAACAGAGAACACTGAAGCTTTCTTT. It specifies CAIRTENTEAFF.

The rearrangement joins TRBV6-5 to TRBJ2-3; D unresolved. The CDR3 is 14 residues long. Germline V gene sequence: CDR1 MNHEY, CDR2 SVGAGI. V gave up 6 bases and J gave up 0 bases, with 10 bases separating them. This CDR3 is CASSYRTSTDTQYF. The CDR3, as DNA: TGTGCCAGCAGCTACAGAACTAGCACAGATACGCAGTATTTT.

The J gene is TRBJ1-1, the V gene TRBV5-6; tentative D call: TRBD1 (6 bases). The germline V and J ends were trimmed by 3 bases and 6 bases, with 15 bases remaining between them. This CDR3 is 14 amino acids long. Germline lookup yields CDR1 SGHDT and CDR2 YYEEEE. The CDR3 is CASSWNRVESEAFF. The CDR3 region has the DNA TGTGCCAGCAGCTGGAACAGGGTCGAGTCTGAAGCTTTCTTT.

V and J are TRBV18 and TRBJ1-1; the D is unclear. The CDR3 totals 14 residues. Germline assignment: CDR1 KGHSH and CDR2 LQKENI. Trimming removed 4 bases at V and 1 base at J, with 10 bases between. CDR3 nucleotide sequence: TGTGCCAGCTCACGTATACGGGAGAACACTGAAGCTTTCTTT. Its translation is CASSRIRENTEAFF.

Written as DNA, the CDR3 is TGTGCCAGCAGCCAGCGGGTACCTCGCACAGATACGCAGTATTTT. This encodes CASSQRVPRTDTQYF. The V call is TRBV7-2, the J call TRBJ2-3; D might be TRBD2 (6 bases). V dropped 5 bases and J dropped 1 base, with 13 bases sitting between them. The length of the CDR3 is 15 residues. Germline V gene lookup returns CDR1 SGHTA and CDR2 FQGNSA.

In its sample, this clone was seen once. V gene TRBV6-1 combines with J gene TRBJ2-3; maybe TRBD1 (5 bases). Germline-derived CDR1 and CDR2 are MNHNS and SASEGT. This CDR3 is built from 19 residues. V shed 0 bases and J shed 2 bases, with 21 bases lying between them. CDR3 sequence (DNA): TGTGCCAGCAGTGAAGCGAGACAGCGTAAGAGGTATTACACAGATACGCAGTATTTT. Residues: CASSEARQRKRYYTDTQYF.

The gene calls are TRBV20-1 and TRBJ1-5; TRBD1 matches at 8 bases. Germline V CDR1 and CDR2: DFQATT, SNEGSKA (reference sequence). The CDR3 sequence is 13 residues long. The V gene end was trimmed by 3 bases and the J gene end by 6 bases; junction bases not matched to a gene: 4. The CDR3 nucleotides read TGCAGTGCTAGTGACAGGGGTTTTCAGCCCCAGCATTTT. Protein sequence: CSASDRGFQPQHF.

The V call is TRBV6-1, the J call TRBJ1-5; D ambiguous. V lost 2 bases and J lost 3, with 5 bases in between. The germline CDR1 and CDR2 sequences are MNHNS and SASEGT. This CDR3 is built from 13 residues. The CDR3 DNA is TGTGCCAGCAGTGAAAACACCAATCAGCCCCAGCATTTT. This encodes CASSENTNQPQHF.

Only one count was recorded for this clone. The chain recombines TRBV6-1 with TRBJ1-2; 8 bases align to TRBD1. This CDR3 has 13 residues. V dropped 3 bases and J dropped 7; count of bases not matched to a gene: 4. Germline CDR1 is MNHNS and CDR2 is SASEGT. CDR3 residues: CASSDRGQGGYTF. The DNA of the CDR3 is TGTGCCAGCAGTGACAGGGGGCAGGGTGGCTACACCTTC.

The chain has TRBV2 and TRBJ1-2, with 11 bases fitting TRBD1. CDR1 is SNHLY and CDR2 is FYNNEI in the germline V gene. The V segment lost 4 bases and the J segment 6 bases; nucleotides outside the gene matches: 4. CDR3 length: 14 residues. CDR3 DNA sequence: TGTGCCAGCAGTGGGGACAGGGGGATGGATGGCTACACCTTC. Its translation is CASSGDRGMDGYTF.

The CDR3 loop reads CASSLPTGGLNIQYF. CDR3 coding DNA: TGTGCCAGCAGCTTACCGACAGGGGGCCTGAACATTCAGTACTTC. The chain employs TRBV7-8 and TRBJ2-4; 10 bases are a match to TRBD1. V was pared by 2 bases and J by 7 bases, with 5 bases of the junction left unmatched. The CDR3 totals 15 residues. Germline CDR1 and CDR2: SGHVS and FQNEAQ.

The chain combines TRBV4-2 with TRBJ1-1, with D tentatively TRBD1 (5 bases). The CDR3 totals 15 residues. V lost 0 bases and J lost 0, with 8 bases in between. The germline V gene has CDR1 LGHNA and CDR2 YNFKEQ. The CDR3 spells CASSQDPRVNTEAFF. The CDR3 DNA sequence: TGTGCCAGCAGCCAAGATCCCAGGGTGAACACTGAAGCTTTCTTT.

The chain uses TRBV14 and TRBJ1-3, with TRBD1 identical over 12 bases. There are 15 residues in the CDR3. Germline trimming cut 4 bases from V and 3 bases from J; bases unmatched to any gene: 1. In germline, CDR1 is SGHDN, CDR2 FVKESK. The CDR3 loop reads CASSRDRGLGNTIYF. DNA for the CDR3: TGTGCCAGCAGCCGGGACAGGGGGCTTGGAAACACCATATATTTT. The full variable domain, completed using reference TRBV14 and TRBJ1-3, is EAGVTQFPSHSVIEKGQTVTLRCDPISGHDNLYWYRRVMGKEIKFLLHFVKESKQDESGMPNNRFLAERTGGTYSTLKVQPAELEDSGVYFCASSRDRGLGNTIYFGEGSWLTVV.

The V and J genes are TRBV2 and TRBJ2-3; 11 bases align to TRBD2. The CDR3 has 13 residues. Trimming took 9 bases from V and 7 from J; bases not matched to a gene: 6. CDR1 is SNHLY and CDR2 is FYNNEI in the germline V gene. CDR3 in amino acids: CARTSGEAYTQYF. For the CDR3, the DNA is TGTGCCAGGACTAGCGGGGAGGCTTATACGCAGTATTTT.

This clone was detected a few times. V and J are TRBV28 and TRBJ1-5; D is perhaps TRBD1 (6 bases). V was clipped by 6 bases and J by 4 bases, with 16 bases between them. The length of the CDR3 is 15 residues. CDR1 is MDHEN, CDR2 SYDVKM, per germline. The chain's CDR3 is CASSPPTGGNQPQHF. The CDR3 nucleotides are TGTGCCAGCAGCCCTCCGACAGGAGGTAATCAGCCCCAGCATTTT. Supplemented by reference TRBV28 and TRBJ1-5, the full variable domain reads DVKVTQSSRYLVKRTGEKVFLECVQDMDHENMFWYRQDPGLGLRLIYFSYDVKMKEKGDIPEGYSVSREKKERFSLILESASTNQTSMYLCASSPPTGGNQPQHFGDGTRLSIL.

V usage is TRBV28 and J usage is TRBJ1-2; tentative D call: TRBD1 (6 bases). Trimming cost V 2 bases and J 6 bases, with 7 bases left between them. The CDR3 sequence is 12 residues long. CDR1 and CDR2 from the germline V gene are MDHEN and SYDVKM. CDR3 sequence: CASSLTGHGYTF. In nucleotides, the CDR3 is TGTGCCAGCAGTTTAACAGGGCATGGCTACACCTTC.

The rearrangement links TRBV28 to TRBJ1-2; 8 bases map to TRBD1. With V trimmed by 2 bases and J by 7 bases, 6 bases remained unmatched. This CDR3 comprises 14 residues. From germline, CDR1 is MDHEN and CDR2 SYDVKM. In nucleotides, the CDR3 is TGTGCCAGCAGTTTACCGGGCAGGGGGCGTGGCTACACCTTC. Its translation: CASSLPGRGRGYTF.

The chain joins TRBV19 to TRBJ2-1; TRBD1 aligns across 8 bases. V shed 3 bases, J shed 5 bases, and the junction held 9 bases outside the gene matches. The length of the CDR3 is 16 residues. CDR1 is LNHDA and CDR2 is SQIVND in the germline V gene (reference sequence). Here the CDR3 reads CASSMHRDRTNNEQFF. The CDR3, as DNA: TGTGCCAGTAGTATGCACCGGGACAGGACAAACAATGAGCAGTTCTTC.

This clone was observed a handful of times. This sequence joins TRBV6-5 and TRBJ2-7; D might be TRBD2 (6 bases). V was trimmed by 6 bases and J by 0 bases, leaving 15 bases between them. Germline values: CDR1 MNHEY, CDR2 SVGAGI. The CDR3 spans 15 residues. The CDR3 nucleotides read TGTGCCAGCAGCCGGGAGCCGCTTAGCTCCTACGAGCAGTACTTC. As protein: CASSREPLSSYEQYF.

This chain links TRBV6-2 or TRBV6-3 with TRBJ2-1, with TRBD2 matching 11 bases. The CDR3 is 17 residues long. The V gene's germline CDR1 is MNHEY and CDR2 SVGEGT. V was pared by 2 bases and J by 4 bases, with 7 bases of the junction left unmatched. This CDR3 is CASSYTLGLAEYNEQFF. The DNA of the CDR3 is TGTGCCAGCAGTTACACCCTGGGACTAGCGGAATACAATGAGCAGTTCTTC.

Only one count was recorded for this clone. The chain joins TRBV28 to TRBJ2-2, with 10 bases aligning to TRBD2. Per the germline V gene, CDR1 is MDHEN and CDR2 is SYDVKM. J was trimmed by 3 bases and V by 6 bases; bases with no gene match: 4. The CDR3 is 15 amino acids. The CDR3, as DNA: TGTGCCAGCAGCCGGACTAGCGGCTACACCGGGGAGCTGTTTTTT. The encoded protein is CASSRTSGYTGELFF.

This chain connects TRBV6-1 to TRBJ1-1; 9 bases fit TRBD1. From germline, CDR1 is MNHNS and CDR2 SASEGT. V gave up 1 base and J gave up 0 bases; unmatched junction bases: 9. The CDR3 extends over 18 amino acids. CDR3 coding DNA: TGTGCCAGCAGTGAAGTTTTGACAGGGGGTTCGGTGAACACTGAAGCTTTCTTT. It yields the protein CASSEVLTGGSVNTEAFF.

This clone was counted a few times. The chain joins TRBV19 to TRBJ2-1; 9 bases fit TRBD1. Germline assignment: CDR1 LNHDA and CDR2 SQIVND (reference sequence). This CDR3 region has 15 residues. V trimming: 8 bases; J trimming: 6 bases; junction bases outside the gene matches: 11. The chain's CDR3 is CASALTGGRFNEQFF. The CDR3, as DNA: TGTGCCAGTGCGTTAACAGGGGGCCGGTTCAATGAGCAGTTCTTC.

CDR3 in DNA: TGTGCCAGCAGTTTATCGGGGACTAGCGTAGCCAAAAACATTCAGTACTTC. Translated, it gives CASSLSGTSVAKNIQYF. The chain links TRBV27 to TRBJ2-4, with 10 positions matching TRBD2. V dropped 0 bases and J dropped 0; count of bases not matched to a gene: 2. CDR1 is MNHEY, CDR2 SMNVEV, per germline (reference sequence). The CDR3 runs 17 residues.

The rearrangement uses TRBV6-6 and TRBJ2-2; 7 bases are a match to TRBD1. The CDR3 consists of 16 residues. Germline V gene lookup returns CDR1 MNHNY and CDR2 SVGAGI (reference sequence). V lost 6 bases, J lost 2 bases, and 9 bases stayed unmatched. CDR3: CASSPQRGRNTGELFF. CDR3 sequence (DNA): TGTGCCAGCAGCCCTCAGAGGGGGCGAAACACCGGGGAGCTGTTTTTT.

The chain uses TRBV29-1 and TRBJ1-1; 7 nucleotides match TRBD1. Germline V lookup: CDR1 SQVTM, CDR2 ANQGSEA. The CDR3 has 14 residues. Unmatched junction bases numbered 4, after V lost 2 bases and J lost 1 base. CDR3 nucleotide sequence: TGCAGCGTTGAAAAATCAGGGGGGAACACTGAAGCTTTCTTT. This translates into CSVEKSGGNTEAFF.

This clone was seen only a few times. The chain has TRBV5-1 and TRBJ2-2; D might be TRBD1 (5 bases). CDR1 is SGHRS, CDR2 YFSETQ, per germline. This CDR3 region has 15 residues. V shed 0 bases and J shed 7 bases, with 13 bases lying between them. DNA for the CDR3: TGCGCCAGCAGCTTGGAGCTGACAGCCAACGGGGAGCTGTTTTTT. Encoded protein: CASSLELTANGELFF.

V is TRBV27 and J is TRBJ1-1; 9 positions match TRBD1. Germline lookup yields CDR1 MNHEY and CDR2 SMNVEV (reference sequence). V was clipped by 5 bases and J by 4 bases; unmatched bases: 5. The CDR3 is 14 residues long. The CDR3 DNA is TGTGCCAGCAGTCTACAGACAGGGGGCACTGAAGCTTTCTTT. This translates into CASSLQTGGTEAFF.

Only a few counts were recorded for this clone. The V gene is TRBV4-2, the J gene TRBJ2-2; a weak D match, TRBD1 (5 bases). The V end lost 0 bases, the J end lost 7 bases, and 9 bases lay between the germline ends. Germline V gene data show CDR1 as LGHNA and CDR2 as YNFKEQ. CDR3 length: 14 residues. The DNA for the CDR3 is TGTGCCAGCAGCCAAGATAGGGGAAACGGGGAGCTGTTTTTT. Protein product: CASSQDRGNGELFF.